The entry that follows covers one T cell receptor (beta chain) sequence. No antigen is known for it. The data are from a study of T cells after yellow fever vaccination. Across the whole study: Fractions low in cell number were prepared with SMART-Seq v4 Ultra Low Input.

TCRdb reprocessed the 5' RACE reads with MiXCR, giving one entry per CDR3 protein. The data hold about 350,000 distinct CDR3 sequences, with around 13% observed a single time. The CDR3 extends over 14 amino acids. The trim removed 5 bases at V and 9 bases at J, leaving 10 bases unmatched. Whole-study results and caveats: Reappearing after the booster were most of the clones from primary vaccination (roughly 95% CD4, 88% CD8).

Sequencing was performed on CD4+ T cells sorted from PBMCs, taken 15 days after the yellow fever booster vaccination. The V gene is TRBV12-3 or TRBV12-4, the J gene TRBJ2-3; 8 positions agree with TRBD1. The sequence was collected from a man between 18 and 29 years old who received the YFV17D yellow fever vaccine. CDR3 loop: CASSLQGALGTQYF. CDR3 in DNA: TGTGCCAGCAGTCTCCAGGGGGCCCTTGGAACGCAGTATTTT.